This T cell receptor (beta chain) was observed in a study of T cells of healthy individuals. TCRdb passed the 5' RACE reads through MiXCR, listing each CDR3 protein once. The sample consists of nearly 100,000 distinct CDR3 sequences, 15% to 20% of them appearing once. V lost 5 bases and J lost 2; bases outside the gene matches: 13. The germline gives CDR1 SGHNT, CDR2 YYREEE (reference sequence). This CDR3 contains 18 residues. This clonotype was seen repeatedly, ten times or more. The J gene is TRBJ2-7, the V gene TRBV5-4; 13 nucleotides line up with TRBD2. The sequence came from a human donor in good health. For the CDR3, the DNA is TGTGCCAGCAGTAGTAGTTCGGGACTAGCGGGACGAACCTACGAGCAGTACTTC. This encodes CASSSSSGLAGRTYEQYF.